This T cell receptor (beta chain) derives from a study of brain metastases from non-small cell lung cancer. Some clones are missing from TCRdb's copy, which holds only in-frame ones; the method was immunoSEQ multiplex PCR. The sample has over a thousand clones, approximately 85% seen once. J lost 4 bases, V lost 4 bases, and 0 bases had no gene match. The CDR3 sequence is 14 residues long. Germline values: CDR1 MNHEY, CDR2 SMNVEV (reference sequence). For this clone: Its cognate antigen is unknown.

Study-wide points: Compared with primary tumors, brain metastases showed less T-cell infiltration.

This TCR was recovered from a donor aged 40 or over with non-small cell lung cancer. The V and J genes are TRBV27 and TRBJ2-1; 11 bases align to TRBD2. The sequencing sample was made of tissue from a brain metastasis. CDR3 in DNA: TGTGCCAGCAGTTGGACTAGCGGGTACAATGAGCAGTTCTTC. Residues: CASSWTSGYNEQFF.